A selection of T cell receptor beta chains follows, all from one sample in a study of T-cell memory formation after mild COVID-19. TCRdb independently ran MiXCR on the 5' RACE reads; one entry per CDR3 protein. The profile shows under 300,000 distinct CDR3 sequences, 7% to 10% of them singletons. Sequences were obtained from PBMCs or a T cell subset sorted from them (not recorded which). Receptors were obtained from a young man who had mild COVID-19 (a few samples of this study predate the infection). Cell type and time point are not known. Both conserved end residues are part of each CDR3. The D gene is left open where the match is weak. For some rows the clone size is stated as once, few or many, or as a class when expanded; others skip it.

- | TRBJ1-2 | few | TRBV28 | TGTGCCAGCAGACTATCCCGGGACCTCTCCTTC | CASRLSRDLSF
- | TRBJ1-2 | - | TRBV20-1 | TGCAGTGCGATCCCAAAGTCGGGCTATGGCTACACCTTC | CSAIPKSGYGYTF
- | TRBJ2-5 | many | TRBV12-3/TRBV12-4 | TGTGCCAGCACCCTGGGGGAGACCCAGTACTTC | CASTLGETQYF
- | TRBJ2-3 | few | TRBV7-3 | TGTGCCAGCAGCGAACGGTCGGCAGATACGCAGTATTTT | CASSERSADTQYF
- | TRBJ2-4 | few | TRBV4-3 | TGCGCCAGCAGCCAAGATGCCGGGTACGCCAAAAACATTCAGTACTTC | CASSQDAGYAKNIQYF
- | TRBJ2-2 | - | TRBV4-3 | TGCGCCAGCAGCCAAAGCGTGGACTGGGAGGACCCCGGGGAGCTGTTTTTT | CASSQSVDWEDPGELFF
TRBD1 | TRBJ2-7 | - | TRBV12-3/TRBV12-4 | TGTGCCAGCAGTCAACAGGGGGCGATGGGGCACGAGCAGTACTTC | CASSQQGAMGHEQYF
TRBD2 | TRBJ2-7 | many | TRBV4-2 | TGTGCCAGCAGCCCGAGGCGGGACTACTCCTACGAGCAGTACTTC | CASSPRRDYSYEQYF
- | TRBJ1-2 | few | TRBV7-9 | TGTGCCAGCAGCTTAGCAGCAAATAGGGGCTACACCTTC | CASSLAANRGYTF
- | TRBJ1-6 | - | TRBV5-6 | TGTGCCAGCAGCTTGGTAACAGCTTCACCCCTCCACTTT | CASSLVTASPLHF
- | TRBJ1-2 | - | TRBV4-1 | TGCGCCAGCAGCCAAGAGACAGTAGCTAACTATGGCTACACCTTC | CASSQETVANYGYTF
- | TRBJ2-5 | few | TRBV4-2 | TGTGCCAGCAGCCAAGATAATCGCGAGACCCAGTACTTC | CASSQDNRETQYF
TRBD2 | TRBJ2-3 | - | TRBV28 | TGTGCCAGCAGTTTGGGACTAGCGGGGGGTGAGTCAGATACGCAGTATTTT | CASSLGLAGGESDTQYF
- | TRBJ1-3 | - | TRBV25-1 | TGTGCCAGCAGTGACTCCAGCTCTGGAAACACCATATATTTT | CASSDSSSGNTIYF
TRBD1 | TRBJ2-1 | many | TRBV20-1 | TGCAGTGCTAGTTATACCGGGACAGCAGTATACAATGAGCAGTTCTTC | CSASYTGTAVYNEQFF
- | TRBJ2-7 | - | TRBV7-2 | TGTGCCAGCAGCTTAGTGGGAGGGGGGCCAACCTACGAGCAGTACTTC | CASSLVGGGPTYEQYF
TRBD1 | TRBJ1-1 | few | TRBV5-1 | TGCGCCAGCAGCCCGTTAGGACAGGTCGGGGACACTGAAGCTTTCTTT | CASSPLGQVGDTEAFF
- | TRBJ1-2 | few | TRBV10-3 | TGTGCCATCAGTGCGGGGTCTAAATACTATGGCTACACCTTC | CAISAGSKYYGYTF
- | TRBJ1-5 | few | TRBV5-6 | TGTGCCAGCAGCTTCGGGCTTGGGGGCAATCAGCCCCAGCATTTT | CASSFGLGGNQPQHF
TRBD2 | TRBJ2-5 | - | TRBV20-1 | TGCAGTGCTCGATCGCCGGGACTAGCGGGGGCCGGGTTGGCCCAGTACTTC | CSARSPGLAGAGLAQYF
- | TRBJ1-1 | few | TRBV5-1 | TGCGCCAGCGCTAGCTCCGAGGGGGTTATCACTGAAGCTTTCTTT | CASASSEGVITEAFF
- | TRBJ1-2 | - | TRBV29-1 | TGCAGCGTTGGGCTAGGGCGGAGTGGCTACACCTTC | CSVGLGRSGYTF
- | TRBJ1-6 | few | TRBV19 | TGTGCCAGTACCTTCCGGGACAAATTATCACCCCTCCACTTT | CASTFRDKLSPLHF
- | TRBJ2-1 | few | TRBV4-1 | TGCGCCAGCAGCCAAGTTTCGGCGGGGGCATACAATGAGCAGTTCTTC | CASSQVSAGAYNEQFF
- | TRBJ2-5 | many | TRBV20-1 | TGCAGTGCTAGAGACGGGGGCCAGCAAGAGACCCAGTACTTC | CSARDGGQQETQYF
- | TRBJ1-1 | few | TRBV20-1 | TGCAGTGCTAGAGCGAACGACAGGACGAACACTGAAGCTTTCTTT | CSARANDRTNTEAFF